These T cell receptor beta chains were read from a single sample in a study of blood T cell repertoires in COVID-19. Libraries were prepared by immunoSEQ multiplex PCR; TCRdb keeps only in-frame clonotypes and omits some of them. The sample contains tens of thousands of clones, roughly four fifths of which appear only once. The specimen sequenced was peripheral blood. The receptors originated from a woman aged 70-85 years with acute or convalescent COVID-19. Each CDR3 is given without its conserved first and last residue. Fields, in order: J gene, V gene, D gene, CDR3 protein. The D gene is left open where the match is weak.

j_call: TRBJ1-3
v_call: TRBV7-2
d_call: .
cdr3_aa: ASSLTQRSGNTIY

j_call: TRBJ1-1
v_call: TRBV19
d_call: .
cdr3_aa: ASSNYMNTEAF

j_call: TRBJ1-1
v_call: TRBV10-3
d_call: TRBD1
cdr3_aa: ATSDREGTEAF

j_call: TRBJ2-6
v_call: TRBV5-4
d_call: TRBD2
cdr3_aa: VWRGVGAGANVLT

j_call: TRBJ1-3
v_call: TRBV19
d_call: TRBD1
cdr3_aa: ATRDRGTGNTIY

j_call: TRBJ2-2
v_call: TRBV5-1
d_call: .
cdr3_aa: ASSWIGRGDTGELF

j_call: TRBJ1-1
v_call: TRBV3-1/TRBV3-2
d_call: .
cdr3_aa: ASSSTPNTEAF

j_call: TRBJ2-5
v_call: TRBV3-1/TRBV3-2
d_call: TRBD1
cdr3_aa: ASSQAGGQETQY

j_call: TRBJ2-1
v_call: TRBV19
d_call: .
cdr3_aa: ASSISSSGGGYNEQF

j_call: TRBJ2-7
v_call: TRBV30
d_call: TRBD1
cdr3_aa: ACPGQGSYEQY

j_call: TRBJ1-1
v_call: TRBV12-3/TRBV12-4
d_call: .
cdr3_aa: ASTSSRNTEAF

j_call: TRBJ1-2
v_call: TRBV19
d_call: .
cdr3_aa: ASKEVAGGLYGYT

j_call: TRBJ1-1
v_call: TRBV3-1/TRBV3-2
d_call: TRBD1
cdr3_aa: ASSQARGPNTEAF

j_call: TRBJ2-4
v_call: TRBV27
d_call: TRBD1
cdr3_aa: ASGKDRGRNIQY

j_call: TRBJ2-2
v_call: TRBV19
d_call: TRBD2
cdr3_aa: ASSTRIGLAGGRANTGELF

j_call: TRBJ1-5
v_call: TRBV7-9
d_call: .
cdr3_aa: ASSLVDSDQPQH

j_call: TRBJ1-4
v_call: TRBV11-2
d_call: .
cdr3_aa: ASSLHRVEKLF

j_call: TRBJ1-2
v_call: TRBV19
d_call: TRBD1
cdr3_aa: ASSLDRVGGYT

j_call: TRBJ2-1
v_call: TRBV19
d_call: TRBD2
cdr3_aa: ASKGGLAGAQSYNEQF

j_call: TRBJ1-1
v_call: TRBV10-3
d_call: .
cdr3_aa: AISEGGAGANTEAF

j_call: TRBJ1-5
v_call: TRBV28
d_call: TRBD1
cdr3_aa: ASTTGGDGHQPQH

j_call: TRBJ1-3
v_call: TRBV24-1
d_call: .
cdr3_aa: ATSPTGPSGNTIY

j_call: TRBJ2-2
v_call: TRBV3-1/TRBV3-2
d_call: .
cdr3_aa: ASSLGQARAGELF

j_call: TRBJ1-6
v_call: TRBV14
d_call: .
cdr3_aa: ASSSTEHTPLH